This T cell receptor (beta chain) came from a study of a mutant IDH1 vaccine in newly diagnosed glioma. Data came from immunoSEQ multiplex PCR; TCRdb stores just in-frame clones and leaves some out. This table has fewer than 45,000 clones, 65% to 85% appearing once. The CDR3 length is 16 residues. Notes on this clone: Its target is unknown.

Noted time point: week 11, during vaccination. The study gave 300 ug of mutant IDH1 20-mer peptide per vaccine dose, with topical imiquimod. The sequence derives from a middle-aged man with glioma. This sequence joins TRBV12-1 and TRBJ2-2; whether TRBD1, the table's D call, matches the DNA was not checked. TRBV12-1 is described as a pseudogene. Specimen: PBMCs, collected from a glioma patient whose treatment included an IDH1 peptide vaccine. The CDR3 region has the DNA TGTGCCAGCAGCTTTGGAGGCAGGGGGCACACCGGGGAGCTGTTTTTT. It encodes CASSFGGRGHTGELFF.